These T cell receptor beta chains were read from a single sample in a study of blood T cells in healthy people across ages. TCRdb redid the calling of the 5' RACE reads with MiXCR, one entry per CDR3 protein. This table holds under 700,000 distinct CDR3 sequences, under 30% found once. The same specimen was also included in a second study, on T cells of mothers and their children.

Sample: blood. These receptors all stem from a boy between 10 and 17 years old in good health. CDR3s include the opening cysteine and the closing phenylalanine or tryptophan. A D gene is named only where the DNA matches it firmly. Clone size is stated in some rows and not others, as once, few, many or a class when expanded.

CSARDRSWTAGEQYF TRBJ2-7 TRBV20-1 NA NA
CSADPGTGENIQYF TRBJ2-4 TRBV29-1 many TRBD1
CASSLGDAKTGEQYF TRBJ2-7 TRBV7-6 once NA
CSVEVTDRAYEQYF TRBJ2-7 TRBV29-1 NA TRBD1
CASSSRGARKDEKLFF TRBJ1-4 TRBV7-9 NA NA
CASSEEQGWYEQYF TRBJ2-7 TRBV6-1 NA NA
CASSLIRSGGAGRETQYF TRBJ2-5 TRBV5-1 NA NA
CATKISGGGETQYF TRBJ2-5 TRBV10-3 NA TRBD2
CASTRGDNSPLHF TRBJ1-6 TRBV2 many NA
CASSVQAGTSNEQFF TRBJ2-1 TRBV9 few TRBD2
CASSLGEGSNTEAFF TRBJ1-1 TRBV5-1 NA NA
CASSLGGSLATNEKLFF TRBJ1-4 TRBV7-9 NA NA
CASSLVGLAGANVLTF TRBJ2-6 TRBV7-7 few NA
CSVERLILGEFQETQYF TRBJ2-5 TRBV29-1 many NA
CASILRGLAGGLGDEQFF TRBJ2-1 TRBV5-6 many TRBD2
CASSIGQSYEQYF TRBJ2-7 TRBV19 few NA
CASSHSRNYGYTF TRBJ1-2 TRBV4-3 NA NA
CASSQFRVGNQPQHF TRBJ1-5 TRBV4-3 few NA
CSARDLGLAGGHYNEQFF TRBJ2-1 TRBV20-1 NA TRBD2
CASSLLGRTSYEQYF TRBJ2-7 TRBV7-9 NA NA
CASSLWGINNSPLHF TRBJ1-6 TRBV12-3/TRBV12-4 few NA
CSARKDTEAFF TRBJ1-1 TRBV20-1 NA NA
CASSLGADQDGNEQFF NA TRBV13 NA NA
CASSQEVQSPQTQYF TRBJ2-5 TRBV4-3 NA NA
CSARDGPDSYNERFF TRBJ2-1 TRBV20-1 NA NA